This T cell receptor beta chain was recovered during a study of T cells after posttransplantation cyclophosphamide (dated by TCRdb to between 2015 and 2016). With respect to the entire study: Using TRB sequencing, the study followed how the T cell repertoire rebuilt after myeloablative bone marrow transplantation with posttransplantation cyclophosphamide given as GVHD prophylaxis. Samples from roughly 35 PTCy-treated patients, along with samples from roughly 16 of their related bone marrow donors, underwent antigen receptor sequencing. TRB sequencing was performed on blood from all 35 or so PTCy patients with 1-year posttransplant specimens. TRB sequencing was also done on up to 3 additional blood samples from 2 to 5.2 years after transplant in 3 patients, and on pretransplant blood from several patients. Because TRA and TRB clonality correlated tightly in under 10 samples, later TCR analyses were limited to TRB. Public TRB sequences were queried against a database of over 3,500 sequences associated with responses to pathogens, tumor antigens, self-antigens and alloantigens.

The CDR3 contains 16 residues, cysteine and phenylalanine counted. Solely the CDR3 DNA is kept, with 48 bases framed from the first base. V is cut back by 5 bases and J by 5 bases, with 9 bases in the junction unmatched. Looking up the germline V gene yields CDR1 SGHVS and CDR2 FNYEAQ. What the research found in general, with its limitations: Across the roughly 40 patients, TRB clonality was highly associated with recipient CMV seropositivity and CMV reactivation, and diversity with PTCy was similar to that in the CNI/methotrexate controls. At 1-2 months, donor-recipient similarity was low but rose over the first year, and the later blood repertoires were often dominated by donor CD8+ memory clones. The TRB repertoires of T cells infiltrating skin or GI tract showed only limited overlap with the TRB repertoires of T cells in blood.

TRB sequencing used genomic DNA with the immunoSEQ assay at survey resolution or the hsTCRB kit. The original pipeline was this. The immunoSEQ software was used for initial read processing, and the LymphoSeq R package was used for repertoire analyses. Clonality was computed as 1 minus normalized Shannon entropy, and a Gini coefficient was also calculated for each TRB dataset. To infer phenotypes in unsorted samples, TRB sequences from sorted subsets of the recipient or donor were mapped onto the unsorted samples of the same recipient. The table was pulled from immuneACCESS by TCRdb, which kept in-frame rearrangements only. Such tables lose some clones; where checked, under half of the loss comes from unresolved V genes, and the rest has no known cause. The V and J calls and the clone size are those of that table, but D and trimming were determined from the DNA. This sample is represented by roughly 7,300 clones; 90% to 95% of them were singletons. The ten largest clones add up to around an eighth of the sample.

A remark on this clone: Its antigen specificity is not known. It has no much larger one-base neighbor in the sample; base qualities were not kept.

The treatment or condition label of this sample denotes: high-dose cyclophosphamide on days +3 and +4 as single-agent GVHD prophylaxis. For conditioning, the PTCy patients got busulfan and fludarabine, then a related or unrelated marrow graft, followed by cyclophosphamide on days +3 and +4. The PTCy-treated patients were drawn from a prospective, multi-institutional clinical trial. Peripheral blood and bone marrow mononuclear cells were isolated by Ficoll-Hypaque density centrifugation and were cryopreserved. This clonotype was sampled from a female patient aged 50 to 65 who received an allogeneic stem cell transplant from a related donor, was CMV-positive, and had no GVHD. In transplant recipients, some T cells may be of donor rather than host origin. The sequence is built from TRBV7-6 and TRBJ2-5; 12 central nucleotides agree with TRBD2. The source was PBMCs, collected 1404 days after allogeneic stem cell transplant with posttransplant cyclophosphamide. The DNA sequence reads TGTGCCAGCAGCGAGACTAGCGGGAGTCCAGGGGAGACCCAGTACTTC. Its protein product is CASSETSGSPGETQYF.